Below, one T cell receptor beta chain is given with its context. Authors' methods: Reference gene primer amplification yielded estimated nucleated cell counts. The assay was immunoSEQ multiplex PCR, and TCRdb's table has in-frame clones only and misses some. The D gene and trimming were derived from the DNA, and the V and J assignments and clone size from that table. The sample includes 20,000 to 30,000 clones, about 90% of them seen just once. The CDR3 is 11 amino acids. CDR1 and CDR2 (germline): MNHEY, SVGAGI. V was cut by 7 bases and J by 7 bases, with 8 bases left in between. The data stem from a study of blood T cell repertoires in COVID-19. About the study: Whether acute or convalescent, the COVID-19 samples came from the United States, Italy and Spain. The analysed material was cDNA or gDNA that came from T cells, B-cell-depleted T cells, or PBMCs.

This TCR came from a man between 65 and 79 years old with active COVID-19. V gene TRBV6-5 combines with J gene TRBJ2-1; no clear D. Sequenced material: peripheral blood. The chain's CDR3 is CASTDWNEQFF. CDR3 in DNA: TGTGCCAGCACCGACTGGAATGAGCAGTTCTTC.